This T cell receptor (beta chain) derives from a study of CD8+CD57+ T cells in acquired aplastic anemia. TCR beta VDJ and CDR3 profiling used genomic DNA as template. Using its own MiXCR run on the reads, TCRdb lists one record per CDR3 protein. The table shows 200,000 or so distinct CDR3 sequences, with under 55% occurring only once. This clonotype showed up many times. V was cut by 1 base and J by 4 bases, with 8 bases left in between. The CDR3 contains 14 residues. Germline assignment: CDR1 SGHDT and CDR2 YYEEEE. Selection for sequencing was limited to patients who had shown CD8+CD57+ cell expansion by flow cytometry. Severe acquired aplastic anemia was present in all patients. Receipt of therapy had not occurred in any patient by the time of blood sampling.

Sequences were obtained from sorted CD4+, CD8+, or CD8+CD57+ T cells (not recorded which) from PBMCs. The chain carries TRBV5-6 and TRBJ2-2; a possible D gene is TRBD1 (7 bases). This TCR was sampled from a human donor with aplastic anemia. The CDR3 loop reads CASSLQGGTGELFF. CDR3 nucleotides: TGTGCCAGCAGCTTGCAGGGGGGCACCGGGGAGCTGTTTTTT.